This T cell receptor beta chain derives from a study of T-cell memory formation after mild COVID-19. Study-level information: Clustering of TCRs was largely donor specific.

Germline assignment: CDR1 MNHEY and CDR2 SVGAGI. CDR3 length: 17 residues. Trimming cost V 6 bases and J 5 bases, with 24 bases left between them. One entry per CDR3 protein results from TCRdb running MiXCR on the 5' RACE reads. The repertoire holds 300,000 to 400,000 distinct CDR3 sequences, with roughly 13% as singletons. Sequencing input: PBMCs or a T cell subset sorted from them (not recorded which). The receptor comes from a man aged 18 to 30 who had mild COVID-19 (a few samples of this study predate the infection). Cell type and time point are not known. V and J are TRBV6-5 and TRBJ2-3; possibly TRBD1 for D (8 bases). The CDR3 DNA is TGTGCCAGCAGGCCCCTCACAGGGGGGGGGCGGGAAGATACGCAGTATTTT. Amino acid sequence: CASRPLTGGGREDTQYF.